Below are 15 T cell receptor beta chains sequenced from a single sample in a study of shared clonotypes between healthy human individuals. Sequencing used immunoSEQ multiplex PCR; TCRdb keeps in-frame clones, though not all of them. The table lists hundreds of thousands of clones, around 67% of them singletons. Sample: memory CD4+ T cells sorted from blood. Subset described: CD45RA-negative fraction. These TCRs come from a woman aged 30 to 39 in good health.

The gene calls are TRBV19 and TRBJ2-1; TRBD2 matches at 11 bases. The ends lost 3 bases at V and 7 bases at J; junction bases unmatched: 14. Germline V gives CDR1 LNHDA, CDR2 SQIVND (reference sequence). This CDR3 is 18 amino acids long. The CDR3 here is CASSMRMGTSGAGNEQFF. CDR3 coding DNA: TGTGCCAGTAGTATGAGAATGGGGACTAGCGGAGCGGGGAATGAGCAGTTCTTC.

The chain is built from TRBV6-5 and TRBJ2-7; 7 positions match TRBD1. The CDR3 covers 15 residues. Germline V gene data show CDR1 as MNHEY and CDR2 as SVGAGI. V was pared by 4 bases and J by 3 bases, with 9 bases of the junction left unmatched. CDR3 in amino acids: CASSSPTGPRYEQYF. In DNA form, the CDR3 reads TGTGCCAGCAGTTCGCCGACAGGGCCTCGCTACGAGCAGTACTTC.

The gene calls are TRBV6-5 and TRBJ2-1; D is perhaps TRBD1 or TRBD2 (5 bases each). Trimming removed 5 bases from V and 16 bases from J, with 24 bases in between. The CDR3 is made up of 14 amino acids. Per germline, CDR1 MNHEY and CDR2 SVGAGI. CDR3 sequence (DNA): TGTGCCAGCAGTACCACCGGGACGGACCATCCAGCCTTCTTC. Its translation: CASSTTGTDHPAFF.

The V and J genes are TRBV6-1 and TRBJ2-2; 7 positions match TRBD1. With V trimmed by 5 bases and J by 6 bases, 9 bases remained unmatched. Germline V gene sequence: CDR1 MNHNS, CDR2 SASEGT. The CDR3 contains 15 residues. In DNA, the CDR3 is TGTGCCAGCAGTCACGGATTTCAGGGGGCCGGGGAGCTGTTTTTT. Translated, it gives CASSHGFQGAGELFF.

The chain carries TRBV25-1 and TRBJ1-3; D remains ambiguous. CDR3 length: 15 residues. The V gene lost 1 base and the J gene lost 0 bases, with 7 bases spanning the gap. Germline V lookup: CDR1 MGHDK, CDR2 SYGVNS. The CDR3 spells CASSEFGSSGNTIYF. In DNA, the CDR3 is TGTGCCAGCAGTGAATTCGGTAGCTCTGGAAACACCATATATTTT.

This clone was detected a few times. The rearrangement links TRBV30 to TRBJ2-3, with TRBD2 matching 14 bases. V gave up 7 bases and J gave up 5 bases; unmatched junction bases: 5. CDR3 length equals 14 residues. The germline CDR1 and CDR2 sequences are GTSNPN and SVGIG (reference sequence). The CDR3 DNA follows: TGTGCCTTCCGACTAGCGGGAGGGGGAGATACGCAGTATTTT. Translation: CAFRLAGGGDTQYF.

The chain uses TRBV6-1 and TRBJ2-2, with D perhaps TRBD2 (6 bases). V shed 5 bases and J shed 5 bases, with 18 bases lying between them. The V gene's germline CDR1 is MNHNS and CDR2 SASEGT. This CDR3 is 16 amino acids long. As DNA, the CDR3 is TGTGCCAGCAGTAAAGGGACTTCCCCTCGGACCGGGGAGCTGTTTTTT. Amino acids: CASSKGTSPRTGELFF.

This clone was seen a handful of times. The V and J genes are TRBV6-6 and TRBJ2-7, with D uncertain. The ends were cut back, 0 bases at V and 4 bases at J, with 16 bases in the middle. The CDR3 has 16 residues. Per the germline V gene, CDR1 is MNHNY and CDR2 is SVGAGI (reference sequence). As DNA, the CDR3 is TGTGCCAGCAGTTACTCGGGGTCAGTCCTAGTTTACGAGCAGTACTTC. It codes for CASSYSGSVLVYEQYF.

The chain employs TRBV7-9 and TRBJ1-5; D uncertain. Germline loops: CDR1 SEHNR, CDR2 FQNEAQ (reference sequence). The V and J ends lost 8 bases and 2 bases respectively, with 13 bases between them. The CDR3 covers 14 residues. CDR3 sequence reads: CASSWGVGNQPQHF. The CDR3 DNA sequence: TGTGCCAGCTCCTGGGGTGTCGGCAATCAGCCCCAGCATTTT.

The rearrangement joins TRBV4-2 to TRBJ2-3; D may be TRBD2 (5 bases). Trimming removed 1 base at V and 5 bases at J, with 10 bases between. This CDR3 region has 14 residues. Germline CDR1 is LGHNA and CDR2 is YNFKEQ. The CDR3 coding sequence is TGTGCCAGCAGCCAAGCTAGCAATGGAGATACGCAGTATTTT. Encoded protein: CASSQASNGDTQYF.

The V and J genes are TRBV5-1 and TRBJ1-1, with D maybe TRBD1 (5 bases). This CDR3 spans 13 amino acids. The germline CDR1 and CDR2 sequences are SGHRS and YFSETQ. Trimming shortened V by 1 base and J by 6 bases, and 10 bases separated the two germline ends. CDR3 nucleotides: TGCGCCAGCAGCTTGCCAGGGAGAGCTGAAGCTTTCTTT. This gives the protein CASSLPGRAEAFF.

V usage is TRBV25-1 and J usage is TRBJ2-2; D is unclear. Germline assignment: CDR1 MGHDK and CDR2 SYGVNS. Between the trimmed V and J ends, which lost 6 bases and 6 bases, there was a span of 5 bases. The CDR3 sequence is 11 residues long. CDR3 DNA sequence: TGTGCCAGCAGGTTCTCCGGGGAGCTGTTTTTT. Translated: CASRFSGELFF.

DNA of the CDR3: TGCAGCGTTGAAGACGGACGGATCCACTACAATGAGCAGTTCTTC. The encoded protein is CSVEDGRIHYNEQFF. V usage is TRBV29-1 and J usage is TRBJ2-1; no reliable D call. Germline assignment: CDR1 SQVTM and CDR2 ANQGSEA. This CDR3 spans 15 amino acids. V was trimmed by 0 bases and J by 3 bases, leaving 12 bases between them.

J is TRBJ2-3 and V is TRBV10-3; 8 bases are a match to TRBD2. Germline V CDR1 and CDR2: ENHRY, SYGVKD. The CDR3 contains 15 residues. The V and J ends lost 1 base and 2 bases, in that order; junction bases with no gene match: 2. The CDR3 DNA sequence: TGTGCCATCAGTGAGTTACTAGCGGTCACAGATACGCAGTATTTT. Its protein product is CAISELLAVTDTQYF.

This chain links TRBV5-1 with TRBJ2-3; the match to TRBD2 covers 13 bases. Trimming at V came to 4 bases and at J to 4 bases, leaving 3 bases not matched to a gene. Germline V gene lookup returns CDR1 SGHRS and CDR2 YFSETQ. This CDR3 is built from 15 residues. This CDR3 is CASSPGTSGADTQYF. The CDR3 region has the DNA TGCGCCAGCAGCCCTGGGACTAGCGGGGCAGATACGCAGTATTTT. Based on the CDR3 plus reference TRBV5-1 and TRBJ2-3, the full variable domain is KAGVTQTPRYLIKTRGQQVTLSCSPISGHRSVSWYQQTPGQGLQFLFEYFSETQRNKGNFPGRFSGRQFSNSRSEMNVSTLELGDSALYLCASSPGTSGADTQYFGPGTRLTVL.